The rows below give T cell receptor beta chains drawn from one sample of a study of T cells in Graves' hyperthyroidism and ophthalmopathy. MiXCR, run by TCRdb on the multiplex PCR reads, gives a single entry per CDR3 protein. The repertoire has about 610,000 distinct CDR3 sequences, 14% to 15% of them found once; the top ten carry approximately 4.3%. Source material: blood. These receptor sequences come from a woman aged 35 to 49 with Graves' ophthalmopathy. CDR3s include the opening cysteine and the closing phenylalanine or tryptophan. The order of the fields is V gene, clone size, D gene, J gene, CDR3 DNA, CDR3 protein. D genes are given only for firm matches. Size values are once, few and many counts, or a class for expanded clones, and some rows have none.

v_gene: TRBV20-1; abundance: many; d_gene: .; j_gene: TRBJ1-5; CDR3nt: TGCAGTGCTAGGACGGGGAATCAGCCCCAGCATTTT; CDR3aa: CSARTGNQPQHF
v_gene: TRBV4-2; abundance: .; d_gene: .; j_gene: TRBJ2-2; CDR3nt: TGTGCCAGCAGCCAAAGTGGACAGGGAGGGACCGGGGAGCTGTTTTTT; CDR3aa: CASSQSGQGGTGELFF
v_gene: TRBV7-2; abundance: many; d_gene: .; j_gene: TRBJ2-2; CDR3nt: TGTGCCAGCAGCCAGGACCAGAGCACCGGGGAGCTGTTTTTT; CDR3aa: CASSQDQSTGELFF
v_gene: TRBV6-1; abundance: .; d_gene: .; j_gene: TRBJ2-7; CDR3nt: TGTGCCAGCAGCCCCGTTCCGGCGTCGGGAACGCTCGAGCAGTACTTC; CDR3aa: CASSPVPASGTLEQYF
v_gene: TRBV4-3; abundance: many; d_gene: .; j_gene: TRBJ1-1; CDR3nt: TGCGCCAGCAGCCAGCTAAGACGATCAATCGAGGGGGCTTTCTTT; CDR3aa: CASSQLRRSIEGAFF
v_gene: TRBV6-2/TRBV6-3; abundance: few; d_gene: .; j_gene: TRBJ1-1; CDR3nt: TGTGCCAGCAGTTCCATGGTAGGCACTGAAGCTTTCTTT; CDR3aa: CASSSMVGTEAFF
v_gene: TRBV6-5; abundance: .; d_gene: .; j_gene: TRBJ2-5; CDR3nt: TGTGCCAGCAGTTACGCAAAGGACCGTCCGCCGACGGAGACCCAGTACTTC; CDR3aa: CASSYAKDRPPTETQYF
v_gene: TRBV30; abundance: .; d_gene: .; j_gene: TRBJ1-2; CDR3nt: TGTGCCTGGAGTGGTTTCGGCTATGGCTACACCTTC; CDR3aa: CAWSGFGYGYTF
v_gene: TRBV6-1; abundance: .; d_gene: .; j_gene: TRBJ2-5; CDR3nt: TGTGCCAGCAGCCTACGGACTGGCAATCTCCAACGCGAGACCCAGTACTTC; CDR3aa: CASSLRTGNLQRETQYF
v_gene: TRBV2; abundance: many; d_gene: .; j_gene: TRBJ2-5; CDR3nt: TGTGCCAGCAGTAAAGGAGAGACCCAGTACTTC; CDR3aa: CASSKGETQYF
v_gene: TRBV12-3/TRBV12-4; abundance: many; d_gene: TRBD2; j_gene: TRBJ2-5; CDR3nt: TGTGCCAGCAGCCCATTTAGATCCGGGAGGGAGACCCAGTACTTC; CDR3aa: CASSPFRSGRETQYF
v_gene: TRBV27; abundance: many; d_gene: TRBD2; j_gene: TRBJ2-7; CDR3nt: TGTGCCAGCAGTTTCAAAGGGACTAGCGGGAGGCTATCCTACGAGCAGTACTTC; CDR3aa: CASSFKGTSGRLSYEQYF
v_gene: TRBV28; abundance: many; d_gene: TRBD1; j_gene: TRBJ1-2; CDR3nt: TGTGCCAGTGGTGACAGGGGAAATGGCTACACCTTC; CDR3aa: CASGDRGNGYTF
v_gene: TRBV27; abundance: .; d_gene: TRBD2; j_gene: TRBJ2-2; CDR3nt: TGTGCCAGCAGTTTATCGACTAGCGGGCCGTTCGCGAACACCGGGGAGCTGTTTTTT; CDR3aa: CASSLSTSGPFANTGELFF
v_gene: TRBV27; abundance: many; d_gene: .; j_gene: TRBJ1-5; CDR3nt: TGTGCCAGCAGTTTATCGGGGTTTGATCAGCCCCAGCATTTT; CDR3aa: CASSLSGFDQPQHF
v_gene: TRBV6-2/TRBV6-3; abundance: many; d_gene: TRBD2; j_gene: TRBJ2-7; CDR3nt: TGTGCCAGCAGTCCACTAGCGGAGTTATACGAGCAGTACTTC; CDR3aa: CASSPLAELYEQYF
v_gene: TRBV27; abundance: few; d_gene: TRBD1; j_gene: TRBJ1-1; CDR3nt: TGTGCCAGCAGTTTTCTCCAGGGGGCTGGGGAAGCTTTCTTT; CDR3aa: CASSFLQGAGEAFF
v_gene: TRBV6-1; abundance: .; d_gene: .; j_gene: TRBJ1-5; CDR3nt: TGTGCCAGCAGTACCCTGGATCAGCCCCAGCATTTT; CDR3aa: CASSTLDQPQHF
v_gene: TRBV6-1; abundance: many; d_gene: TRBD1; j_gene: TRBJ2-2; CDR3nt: TGTGCCAGCAGTGAAGCGCAAGGGACAGGCGTCGGGGAGCTGTTTTTT; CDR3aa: CASSEAQGTGVGELFF
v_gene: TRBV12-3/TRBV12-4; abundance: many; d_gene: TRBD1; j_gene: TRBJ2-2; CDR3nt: TGTGCCAGCGGAGCCGGGACAGGGGGAGGGGAGCTGTTTTTT; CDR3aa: CASGAGTGGGELFF
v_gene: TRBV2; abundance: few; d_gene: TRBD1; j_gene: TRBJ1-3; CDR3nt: TGTGCCAGCAACCTACAGGGGGCTGGAAACACCATATATTTT; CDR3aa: CASNLQGAGNTIYF
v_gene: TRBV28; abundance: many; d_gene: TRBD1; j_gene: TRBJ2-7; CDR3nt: TGTGCCAGCAGTGAGTCTTTGTCCGGCTGGACAGGGGGGAACTACGAGCAGTACTTC; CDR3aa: CASSESLSGWTGGNYEQYF
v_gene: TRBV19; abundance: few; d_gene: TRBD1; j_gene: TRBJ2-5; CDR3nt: TGTGCCAGTCGAGGACAGGATGAAGAGACCCAGTACTTC; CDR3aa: CASRGQDEETQYF
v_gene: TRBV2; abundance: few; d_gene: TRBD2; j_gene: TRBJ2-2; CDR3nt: TGTGCCAGTGCCGCCTTTCTAGCGGGAGTGTCCGGGGAGCTGTTTTTT; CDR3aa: CASAAFLAGVSGELFF
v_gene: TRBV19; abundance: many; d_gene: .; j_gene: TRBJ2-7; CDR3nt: TGTGCCAGTAGTATTTCCGGACTATCCGTCTACGAGCAGTACTTC; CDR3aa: CASSISGLSVYEQYF
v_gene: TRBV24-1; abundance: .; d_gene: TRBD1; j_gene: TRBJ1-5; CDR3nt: TGTGCCACCAGTGATGGACAGGGGACGTACAGCAATCAGCCCCAGCATTTT; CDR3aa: CATSDGQGTYSNQPQHF
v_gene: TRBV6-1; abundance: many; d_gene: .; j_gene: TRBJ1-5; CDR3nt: TGTGCCAGCGGCCCGGGGACCGAGGTGCTCCATCAGCCCCAGCATTTT; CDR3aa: CASGPGTEVLHQPQHF
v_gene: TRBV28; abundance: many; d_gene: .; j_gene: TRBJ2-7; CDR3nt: TGTGCCAGCAGTTTCTCCGGCTCCGAGCAGTACTTC; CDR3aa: CASSFSGSEQYF
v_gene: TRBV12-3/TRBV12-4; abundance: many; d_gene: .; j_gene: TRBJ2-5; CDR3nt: TGTGCCAGCAGCCGAACTCACGGGAGACAAGAGACCCAGTACTTC; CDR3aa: CASSRTHGRQETQYF
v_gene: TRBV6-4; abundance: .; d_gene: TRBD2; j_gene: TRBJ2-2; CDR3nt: TGTGCCAGCACTGGACTAGCGGGAGGATTTGTAAACACCGGGGAGCTGTTTTTT; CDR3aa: CASTGLAGGFVNTGELFF
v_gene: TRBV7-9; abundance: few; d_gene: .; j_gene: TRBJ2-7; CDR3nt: TGTGCCAGCAGCCGCGGGACAGACCTCTACGAGCAGTACTTC; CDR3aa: CASSRGTDLYEQYF
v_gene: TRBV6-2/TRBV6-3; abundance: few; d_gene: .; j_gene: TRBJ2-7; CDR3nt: TGTGCCAGCCCGCCCGGGACGTTTCCCTACGAGCAGTACTTC; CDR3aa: CASPPGTFPYEQYF
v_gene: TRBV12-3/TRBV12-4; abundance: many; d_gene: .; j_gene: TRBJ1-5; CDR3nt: TGTGCCAGCAGTGCTCCGGATCAGCCCCAGCATTTT; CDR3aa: CASSAPDQPQHF
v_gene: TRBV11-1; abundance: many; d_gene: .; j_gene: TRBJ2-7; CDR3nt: TGTGCCAGCAGCTTGCGTTCCCGGGGGACCTACGAGCAGTACTTC; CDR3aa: CASSLRSRGTYEQYF
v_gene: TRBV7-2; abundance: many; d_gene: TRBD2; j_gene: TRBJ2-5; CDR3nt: TGTGCCAGCAGCTTCCGGACTAGCCTTCGAGAGACCCAGTACTTC; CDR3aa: CASSFRTSLRETQYF
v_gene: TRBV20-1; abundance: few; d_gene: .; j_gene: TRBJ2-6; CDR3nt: TGCAGTGCTAGAGATTTGGGGACCAACGTCCTGACTTTC; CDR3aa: CSARDLGTNVLTF
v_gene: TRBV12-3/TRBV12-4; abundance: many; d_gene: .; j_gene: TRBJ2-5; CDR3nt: TGTGCCAGCAGTTTAAAGTGGGCCCAAATCCAAGAGACCCAGTACTTC; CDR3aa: CASSLKWAQIQETQYF
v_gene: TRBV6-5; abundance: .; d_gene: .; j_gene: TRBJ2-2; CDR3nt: TGTGCCAGCAGTTACTACCGGGGCGGGGAGCTGTTTTTT; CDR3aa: CASSYYRGGELFF
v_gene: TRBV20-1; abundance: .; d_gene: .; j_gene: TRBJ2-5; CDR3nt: TGCAGTGCTAAGAGGGGGGGGCAAGAGACCCAGTACTTC; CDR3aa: CSAKRGGQETQYF
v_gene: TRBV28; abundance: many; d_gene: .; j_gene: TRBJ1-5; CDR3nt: TGTGCCAGCAGTTTAGGGACGGGGACGCGGGGGCCCCAGCATTTT; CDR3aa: CASSLGTGTRGPQHF
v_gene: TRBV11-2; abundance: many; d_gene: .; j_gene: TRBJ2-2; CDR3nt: TGTGCCAGCAGCCCCAACCGTATCACCGGGGAGCTGTTTTTT; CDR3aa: CASSPNRITGELFF